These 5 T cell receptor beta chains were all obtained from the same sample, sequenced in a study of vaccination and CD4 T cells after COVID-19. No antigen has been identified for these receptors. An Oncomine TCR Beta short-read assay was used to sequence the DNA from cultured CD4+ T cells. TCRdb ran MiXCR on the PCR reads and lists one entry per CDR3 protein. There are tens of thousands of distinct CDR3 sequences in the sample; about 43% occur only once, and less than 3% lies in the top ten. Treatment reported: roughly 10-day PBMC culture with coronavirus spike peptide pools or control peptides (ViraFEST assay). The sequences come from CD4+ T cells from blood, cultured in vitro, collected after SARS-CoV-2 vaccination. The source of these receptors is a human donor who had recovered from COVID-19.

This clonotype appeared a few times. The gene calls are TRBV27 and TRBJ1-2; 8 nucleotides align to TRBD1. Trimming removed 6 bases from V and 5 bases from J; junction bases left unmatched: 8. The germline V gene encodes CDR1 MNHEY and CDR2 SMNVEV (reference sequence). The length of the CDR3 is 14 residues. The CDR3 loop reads CASRFRGQEYGYTF. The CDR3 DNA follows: TGTGCCAGCAGGTTCAGGGGGCAGGAATATGGCTACACCTTC.

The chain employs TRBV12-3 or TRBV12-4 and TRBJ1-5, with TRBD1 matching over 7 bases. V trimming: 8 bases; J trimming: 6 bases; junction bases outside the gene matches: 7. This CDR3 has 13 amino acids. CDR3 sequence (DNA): TGTGCCAGCGCCCAGGGGGACGGTCAGCCCCAGCATTTT. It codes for CASAQGDGQPQHF.

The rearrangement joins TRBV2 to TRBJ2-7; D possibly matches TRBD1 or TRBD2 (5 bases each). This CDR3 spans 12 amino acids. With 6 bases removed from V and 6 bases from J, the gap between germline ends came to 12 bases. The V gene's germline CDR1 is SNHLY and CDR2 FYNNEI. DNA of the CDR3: TGTGCCAGCAGGCAGGGAGTGGGCGAGCAGTACTTC. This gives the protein CASRQGVGEQYF.

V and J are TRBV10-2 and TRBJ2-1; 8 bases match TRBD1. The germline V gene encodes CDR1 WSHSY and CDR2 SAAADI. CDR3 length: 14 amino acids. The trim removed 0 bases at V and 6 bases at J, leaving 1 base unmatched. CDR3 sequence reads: CASSESTGVNEQFF. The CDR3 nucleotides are TGCGCCAGCAGTGAGTCGACAGGGGTCAATGAGCAGTTCTTC.

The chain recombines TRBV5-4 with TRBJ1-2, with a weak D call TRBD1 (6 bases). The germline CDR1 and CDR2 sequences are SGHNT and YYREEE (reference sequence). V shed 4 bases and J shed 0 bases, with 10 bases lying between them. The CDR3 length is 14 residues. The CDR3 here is CASSPRTANYGYTF. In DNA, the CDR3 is TGTGCCAGCAGCCCCAGGACAGCTAACTATGGCTACACCTTC.